These T cell receptor beta chains were read from a single sample in a study of control samples from healthy donors and cancer patients. Generated by immunoSEQ multiplex PCR, the TCRdb table keeps only in-frame clones and is missing some. The table lists 45,000 or so clones, 85% to 95% of them singletons. The material sequenced was PBMCs. The origin of the receptors is a woman in her thirties or forties with head and neck cancer. CDR3s include the opening cysteine and the closing phenylalanine or tryptophan. Fields, in order: D gene, V gene, J gene, clone size, CDR3 protein, CDR3 DNA. The D gene is left open where the match is weak. Clone size, where shown, is once, few, many, or a class for clones that have expanded.

NA	TRBV5-1	TRBJ1-3	few	CASSLEGVYSGNTIYF	TGCGCCAGCAGCTTGGAGGGGGTTTACTCTGGAAACACCATATATTTT
TRBD1	TRBV29-1	TRBJ1-2	NA	CSATGTLGYGYTF	TGCAGCGCGACAGGGACCTTAGGCTATGGCTACACCTTC
NA	TRBV5-1	TRBJ1-1	NA	CASSLGEILRRGTEAFF	TGCGCCAGCAGCTTGGGGGAAATTCTCCGGCGGGGGACTGAAGCTTTCTTT
TRBD2	TRBV3-1/TRBV3-2	TRBJ2-1	NA	CASRGLGEQFF	TGTGCCAGCAGGGGACTAGGCGAGCAGTTCTTC
NA	TRBV21-1	TRBJ1-4	once	CASSSRPTGGGVVANEKLFF	TGTGCCAGCAGCTCGCGACCTACAGGGGGGGGTGTAGTTGCTAATGAAAAACTGTTTTTT
NA	TRBV12-3/TRBV12-4	TRBJ2-3	once	CACLEVDTQYF	TGTGCCTGTTTGGAAGTAGATACGCAGTATTTT
TRBD1	TRBV6-5	TRBJ1-2	NA	CASSYRDRGLGYTF	TGTGCCAGCAGTTACCGGGACAGGGGGCTTGGCTACACCTTC
NA	TRBV3-1/TRBV3-2	TRBJ1-2	once	CASSQGAGVYGYTF	TGTGCCAGCAGCCAAGGGGCAGGGGTATATGGCTACACCTTC
NA	TRBV28	TRBJ2-7	NA	CASSLTGTPSYEQYF	TGTGCCAGCAGCCTAACCGGGACTCCCTCCTACGAGCAGTACTTC
NA	TRBV19	TRBJ1-4	NA	CASLQLGIASEKLFF	TGTGCCAGTCTCCAGTTGGGGATAGCGAGTGAAAAACTGTTTTTT
TRBD1	TRBV11-3	TRBJ1-1	NA	CASSFGGQRNTEAFF	TGTGCCAGCAGCTTTGGGGGACAGAGGAACACTGAAGCTTTCTTT
NA	TRBV5-6	TRBJ2-2	NA	CASSLLGPANTGELFF	TGTGCCAGCAGCTTATTAGGGCCTGCGAACACCGGGGAGCTGTTTTTT
NA	TRBV5-1	TRBJ1-2	NA	CASSLVRMAVPIGGYTF	TGCGCCAGCAGCTTGGTTCGTATGGCGGTCCCCATCGGGGGCTACACCTTC
TRBD2	TRBV27	TRBJ2-2	NA	CASSRRGLAGAAGGELFF	TGTGCCAGCAGTCGTAGGGGACTAGCGGGGGCCGCCGGCGGGGAGCTGTTTTTT
TRBD2	TRBV27	TRBJ2-7	NA	CASGSSRGGAYEQYF	TGTGCCAGCGGGTCGTCGCGGGGGGGCGCGTACGAGCAGTACTTC
TRBD2	TRBV9	TRBJ2-3	NA	CASSVSAGGNTDTQYF	TGTGCCAGCAGCGTCTCAGCGGGAGGGAACACAGATACGCAGTATTTT
TRBD2	TRBV12-5	TRBJ2-3	NA	CASGLGLADNTDTQYF	TGTGCTAGTGGTTTGGGGCTAGCGGATAACACAGATACGCAGTATTTT
NA	TRBV7-8	TRBJ1-5	NA	CASSLGVPGTEGSNQPQHF	TGTGCCAGCAGCTTAGGTGTTCCGGGGACCGAGGGGTCCAATCAGCCCCAGCATTTT
TRBD2	TRBV19	TRBJ2-2	NA	CASSPGLAGGPDTGELFF	TGTGCCAGTAGTCCGGGACTAGCGGGAGGGCCGGACACCGGGGAGCTGTTTTTT
NA	TRBV5-5	TRBJ1-1	NA	CASSLGRQMNTEAFF	TGTGCCAGCAGCTTGGGTCGACAGATGAACACTGAAGCTTTCTTT
TRBD1	TRBV2	TRBJ2-2	NA	CASSQTGGRGELFF	TGTGCCAGCAGTCAAACAGGGGGCCGCGGGGAGCTGTTTTTT
TRBD2	TRBV19	TRBJ2-3	NA	CASSISSGGRETDTQYF	TGTGCCAGTAGTATCTCTAGCGGGGGGCGAGAAACAGATACGCAGTATTTT
NA	TRBV6-6	TRBJ1-2	NA	CAAPVGSYGYTF	TGTGCCGCCCCGGTTGGTTCCTATGGCTACACCTTC
NA	TRBV3-1/TRBV3-2	TRBJ1-5	NA	CASSQVGGNQPQHF	TGTGCCAGCAGCCAAGTGGGTGGCAATCAGCCCCAGCATTTT
NA	TRBV29-1	TRBJ1-1	NA	CSAKGQGASTEAFF	TGCAGCGCCAAGGGGCAGGGTGCGAGTACTGAAGCTTTCTTT
NA	TRBV28	TRBJ1-1	NA	CASSPSVTEAFF	TGTGCCAGCAGTCCTTCGGTCACTGAAGCTTTCTTT
NA	TRBV11-2	TRBJ1-3	NA	CASSLGPTRAGNTIYF	TGTGCCAGCAGCTTGGGACCTACGAGGGCGGGAAACACCATATATTTT
NA	TRBV11-2	TRBJ1-2	NA	CASSPTGTPSYGYTF	TGTGCCAGCAGCCCCACCGGGACACCGAGCTATGGCTACACCTTC
TRBD2	TRBV5-4	TRBJ2-1	once	CASSWGTRAGSYNEQFF	TGTGCCAGCAGCTGGGGGACTAGAGCGGGTTCCTACAATGAGCAGTTCTTC
NA	TRBV2	TRBJ2-7	few	CASSEWGGRDYEQYF	TGTGCCAGCAGTGAATGGGGGGGCAGGGACTACGAGCAGTACTTC
NA	TRBV6-4	TRBJ1-1	NA	CASISNDEATEAFF	TGTGCCAGCATTTCCAATGACGAGGCCACTGAAGCTTTCTTT
NA	TRBV3-1/TRBV3-2	TRBJ2-1	NA	CASSPGLLFAEQFF	TGTGCCAGCAGCCCCGGTCTTCTGTTCGCTGAGCAGTTCTTC
NA	TRBV24-1	TRBJ2-2	NA	CATSDRAGELFF	TGTGCCACCAGTGATAGGGCCGGGGAGCTGTTTTTT
NA	TRBV5-1	TRBJ1-1	NA	CASRLAENTEAFF	TGCGCCAGCAGGCTAGCAGAGAACACTGAAGCTTTCTTT
NA	TRBV5-1	TRBJ1-4	NA	CASSLRRPNEKLFF	TGCGCCAGCAGCTTAAGGCGACCTAATGAAAAACTGTTTTTT
NA	TRBV24-1	TRBJ2-5	NA	CATSDTTVQETQYF	TGTGCCACCAGTGACACGACGGTACAAGAGACCCAGTACTTC
NA	TRBV12-2	TRBJ1-1	NA	CASRLGLGGIEGNTEAFF	TGTGCAAGTCGCTTAGGGTTAGGGGGCATTGAGGGGAACACTGAAGCTTTCTTT
TRBD1	TRBV3-1/TRBV3-2	TRBJ1-2	NA	CASSQTRRTGRNTF	TGTGCCAGCAGCCAAACCCGGAGGACAGGGAGAAACACCTTC
NA	TRBV30	TRBJ2-2	NA	CAWSRGATGELFF	TGTGCCTGGAGTAGGGGGGCCACCGGGGAGCTGTTTTTT
TRBD2	TRBV5-1	TRBJ2-5	once	CASSLQGGEETQYF	TGCGCCAGCAGCCTCCAGGGAGGGGAAGAGACCCAGTACTTC
TRBD1	TRBV5-1	TRBJ1-1	NA	CASTREDRVEAFF	TGCGCCAGCACCAGAGAAGACAGGGTTGAAGCTTTCTTT